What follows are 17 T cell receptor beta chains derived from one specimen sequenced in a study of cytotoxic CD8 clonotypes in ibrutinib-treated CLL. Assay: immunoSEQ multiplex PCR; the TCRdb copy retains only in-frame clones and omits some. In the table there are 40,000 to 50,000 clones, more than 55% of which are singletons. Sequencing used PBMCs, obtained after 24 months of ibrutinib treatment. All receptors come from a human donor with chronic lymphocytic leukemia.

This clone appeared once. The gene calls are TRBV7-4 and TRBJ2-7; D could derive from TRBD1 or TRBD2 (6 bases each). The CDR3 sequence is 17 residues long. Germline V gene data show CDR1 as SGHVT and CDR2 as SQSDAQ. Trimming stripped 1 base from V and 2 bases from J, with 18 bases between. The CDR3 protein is CASSLELGGGNTYEQYF. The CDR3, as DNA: TGTGCCAGCAGCTTAGAACTAGGAGGGGGTAACACCTACGAGCAGTACTTC.

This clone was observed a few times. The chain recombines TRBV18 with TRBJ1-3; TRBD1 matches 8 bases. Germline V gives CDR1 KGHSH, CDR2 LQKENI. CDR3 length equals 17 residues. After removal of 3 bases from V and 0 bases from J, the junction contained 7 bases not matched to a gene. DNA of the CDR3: TGTGCCAGCTCACCGACGACAGGGGTTACCTCTGGAAACACCATATATTTT. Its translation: CASSPTTGVTSGNTIYF.

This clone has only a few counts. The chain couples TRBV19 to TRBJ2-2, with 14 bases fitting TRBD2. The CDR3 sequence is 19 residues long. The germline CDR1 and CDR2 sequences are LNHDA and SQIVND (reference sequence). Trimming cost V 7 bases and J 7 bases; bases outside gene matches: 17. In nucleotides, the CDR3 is TGTGCCAGTACCATCTCTTCTCCGGGACTAGCGGGGGTTGACGGGGAGCTGTTTTTT. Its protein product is CASTISSPGLAGVDGELFF.

The CDR3 sequence is CASSLSTGLVSAFF. The CDR3 nucleotides are TGTGCCAGCAGCTTATCTACAGGATTGGTGAGTGCTTTCTTT. The J gene is TRBJ1-1, the V gene TRBV5-5; D may be TRBD1 (5 bases). Trimming removed 2 bases at V and 11 bases at J, with 19 bases between. Germline V gene sequence: CDR1 SGHKS, CDR2 YYEKEE (reference sequence). The CDR3 length is 14 residues.

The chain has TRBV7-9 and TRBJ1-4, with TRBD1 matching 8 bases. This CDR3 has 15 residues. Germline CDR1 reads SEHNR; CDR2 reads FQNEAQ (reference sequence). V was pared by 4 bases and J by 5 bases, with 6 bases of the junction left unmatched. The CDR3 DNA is TGTGCCAGCAGCTGGCCGACAGGGGAGAATGAAAAACTGTTTTTT. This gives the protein CASSWPTGENEKLFF. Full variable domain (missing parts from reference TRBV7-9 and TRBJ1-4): DTGVSQNPRHKITKRGQNVTFRCDPISEHNRLYWYRQTLGQGPEFLTYFQNEAQLEKSRLLSDRFSAERPKGSFSTLEIQRTEQGDSAMYLCASSWPTGENEKLFFGSGTQLSVL.

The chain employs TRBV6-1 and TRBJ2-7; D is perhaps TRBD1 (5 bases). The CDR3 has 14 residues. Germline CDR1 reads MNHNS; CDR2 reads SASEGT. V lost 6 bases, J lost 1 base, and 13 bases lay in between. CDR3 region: CASSLDSPSYEQYF. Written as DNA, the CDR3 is TGTGCCAGCAGCCTTGACAGTCCTTCCTACGAGCAGTACTTC.

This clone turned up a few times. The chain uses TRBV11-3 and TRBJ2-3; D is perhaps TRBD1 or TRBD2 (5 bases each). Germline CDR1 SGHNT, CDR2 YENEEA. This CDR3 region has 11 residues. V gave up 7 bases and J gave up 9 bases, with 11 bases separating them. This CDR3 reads CASTHGATQYF. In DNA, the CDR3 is TGTGCCAGCACCCACGGGGCCACGCAGTATTTT. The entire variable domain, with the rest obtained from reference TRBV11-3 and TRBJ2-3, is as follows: EAGVVQSPRYKIIEKKQPVAFWCNPISGHNTLYWYLQNLGQGPELLIRYENEEAVDDSQLPKDRFSAERLKGVDSTLKIQPAELGDSAVYLCASTHGATQYFGPGTRLTVL.

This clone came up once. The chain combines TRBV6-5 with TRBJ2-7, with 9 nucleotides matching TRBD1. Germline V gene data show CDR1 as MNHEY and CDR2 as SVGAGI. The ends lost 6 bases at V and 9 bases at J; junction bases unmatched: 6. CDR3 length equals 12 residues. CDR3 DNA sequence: TGTGCCAGCAGCCCGGGACAGGGTAGGCAGTACTTC. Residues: CASSPGQGRQYF.

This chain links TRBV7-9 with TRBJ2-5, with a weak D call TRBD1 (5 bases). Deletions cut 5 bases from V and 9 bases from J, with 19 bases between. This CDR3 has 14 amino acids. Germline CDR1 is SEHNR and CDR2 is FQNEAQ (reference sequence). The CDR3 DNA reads TGTGCCAGCAGCCCCCAGAGTGGGGTAGGGGCCCAGTACTTC. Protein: CASSPQSGVGAQYF.

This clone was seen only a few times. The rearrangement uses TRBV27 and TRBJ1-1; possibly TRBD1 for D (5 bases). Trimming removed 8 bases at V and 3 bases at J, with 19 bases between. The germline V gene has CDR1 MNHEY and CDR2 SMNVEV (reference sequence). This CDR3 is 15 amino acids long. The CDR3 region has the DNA TGTGCCAGCCATCAAGGGGTGGGGTGGTACACTGAAGCTTTCTTT. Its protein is CASHQGVGWYTEAFF.

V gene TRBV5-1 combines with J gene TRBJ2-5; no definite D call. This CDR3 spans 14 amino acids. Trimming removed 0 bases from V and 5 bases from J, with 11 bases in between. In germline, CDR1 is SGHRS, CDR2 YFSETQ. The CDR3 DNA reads TGCGCCAGCAGCTTGGCACCACAGACTGAGACCCAGTACTTC. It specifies CASSLAPQTETQYF.

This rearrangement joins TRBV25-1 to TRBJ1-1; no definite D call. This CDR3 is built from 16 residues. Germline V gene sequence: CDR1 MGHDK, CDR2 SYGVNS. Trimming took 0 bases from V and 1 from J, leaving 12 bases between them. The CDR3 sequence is CASSEYTGPQNTEAFF. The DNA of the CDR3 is TGTGCCAGCAGTGAATACACCGGGCCCCAGAACACTGAAGCTTTCTTT.

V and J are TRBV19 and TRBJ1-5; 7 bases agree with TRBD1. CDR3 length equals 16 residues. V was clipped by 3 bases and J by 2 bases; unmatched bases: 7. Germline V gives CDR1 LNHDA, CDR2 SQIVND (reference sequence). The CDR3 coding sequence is TGTGCCAGTAGTATGACAGGGACGTCGGGCAATCAGCCCCAGCATTTT. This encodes CASSMTGTSGNQPQHF.

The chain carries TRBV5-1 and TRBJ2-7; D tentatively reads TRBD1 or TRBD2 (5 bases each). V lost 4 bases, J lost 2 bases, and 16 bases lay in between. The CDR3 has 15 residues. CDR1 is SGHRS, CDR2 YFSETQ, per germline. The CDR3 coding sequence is TGCGCCAGCAGCCCCAGGGCTGGAGGAGCCTACGAGCAGTACTTC. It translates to CASSPRAGGAYEQYF.

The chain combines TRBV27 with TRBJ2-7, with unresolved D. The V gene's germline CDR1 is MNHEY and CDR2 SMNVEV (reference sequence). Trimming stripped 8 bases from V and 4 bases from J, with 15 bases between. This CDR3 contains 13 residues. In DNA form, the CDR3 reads TGTGCCAGCGCGGACCTGGACGGATACGAGCAGTACTTC. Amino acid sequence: CASADLDGYEQYF.

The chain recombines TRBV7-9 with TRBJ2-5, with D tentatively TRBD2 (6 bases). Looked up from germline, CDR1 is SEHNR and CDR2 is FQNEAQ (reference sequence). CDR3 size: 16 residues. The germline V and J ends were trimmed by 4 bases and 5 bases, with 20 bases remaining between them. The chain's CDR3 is CASSSPPRRGGETQYF. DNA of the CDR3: TGTGCCAGCAGCTCCCCCCCCAGGAGGGGCGGCGAGACCCAGTACTTC.

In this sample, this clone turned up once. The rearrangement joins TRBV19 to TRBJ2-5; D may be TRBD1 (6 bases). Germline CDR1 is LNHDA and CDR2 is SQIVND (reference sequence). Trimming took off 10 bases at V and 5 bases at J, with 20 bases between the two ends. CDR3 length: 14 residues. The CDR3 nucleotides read TGTGCCACGGCGGACAGACTCAAGGGGGAGACCCAGTACTTC. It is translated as CATADRLKGETQYF.